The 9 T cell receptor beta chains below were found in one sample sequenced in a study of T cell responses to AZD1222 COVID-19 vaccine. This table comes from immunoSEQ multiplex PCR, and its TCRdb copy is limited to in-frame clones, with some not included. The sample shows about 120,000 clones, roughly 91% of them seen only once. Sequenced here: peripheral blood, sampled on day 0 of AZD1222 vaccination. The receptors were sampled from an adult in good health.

CDR3 DNA sequence: TGTGCCAGCAGTGGGTCGAGTGAGCAGTTCTTC. Its translation is CASSGSSEQFF. V usage is TRBV25-1 and J usage is TRBJ2-1; D ambiguous. Germline CDR1 MGHDK, CDR2 SYGVNS. This CDR3 region has 11 residues. The V end lost 4 bases, the J end lost 9 bases, and 7 bases lay between the germline ends.

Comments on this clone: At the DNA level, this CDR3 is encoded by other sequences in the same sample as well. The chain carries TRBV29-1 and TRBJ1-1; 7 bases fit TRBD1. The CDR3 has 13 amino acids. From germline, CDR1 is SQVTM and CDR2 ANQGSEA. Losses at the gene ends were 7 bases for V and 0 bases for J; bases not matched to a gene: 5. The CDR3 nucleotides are TGCAGCGCCCGGACAGGTCTGAACACTGAAGCTTTCTTT. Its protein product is CSARTGLNTEAFF. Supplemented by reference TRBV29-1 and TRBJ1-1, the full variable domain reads SAVISQKPSRDICQRGTSLTIQCQVDSQVTMMFWYRQQPGQSLTLIATANQGSEATYESGFVIDKFPISRPNLTFSTLTVSNMSPEDSSIYLCSARTGLNTEAFFGQGTRLTVV.

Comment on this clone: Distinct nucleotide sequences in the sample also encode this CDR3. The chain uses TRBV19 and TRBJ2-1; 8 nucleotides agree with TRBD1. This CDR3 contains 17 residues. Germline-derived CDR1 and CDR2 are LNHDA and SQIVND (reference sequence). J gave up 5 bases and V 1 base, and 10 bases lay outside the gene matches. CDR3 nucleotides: TGTGCCAGTAGTATAGTCCCCCGACAGGGGTTACACAATGAGCAGTTCTTC. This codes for CASSIVPRQGLHNEQFF.

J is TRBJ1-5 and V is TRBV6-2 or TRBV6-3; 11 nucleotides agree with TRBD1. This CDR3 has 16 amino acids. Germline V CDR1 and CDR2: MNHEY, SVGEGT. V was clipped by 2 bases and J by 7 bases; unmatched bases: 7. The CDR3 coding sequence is TGTGCCAGCAGTTACCGGGACAGGGGGTTTTACCAGCCCCAGCATTTT. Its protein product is CASSYRDRGFYQPQHF.

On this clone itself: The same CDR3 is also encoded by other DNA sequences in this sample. CDR3 protein: CASSVGNQPQHF. The CDR3 DNA follows: TGTGCCAGCAGTGTCGGCAATCAGCCCCAGCATTTT. The chain carries TRBV2 and TRBJ1-5, with D uncertain. V was clipped by 4 bases and J by 2 bases, with 3 bases between them. The CDR3 has 12 amino acids. Germline lookup yields CDR1 SNHLY and CDR2 FYNNEI. Using reference TRBV2 and TRBJ1-5 for the parts outside the CDR3, the full variable domain is EPEVTQTPSHQVTQMGQEVILRCVPISNHLYFYWYRQILGQKVEFLVSFYNNEISEKSEIFDDQFSVERPDGSNFTLKIRSTKLEDSAMYFCASSVGNQPQHFGDGTRLSIL.

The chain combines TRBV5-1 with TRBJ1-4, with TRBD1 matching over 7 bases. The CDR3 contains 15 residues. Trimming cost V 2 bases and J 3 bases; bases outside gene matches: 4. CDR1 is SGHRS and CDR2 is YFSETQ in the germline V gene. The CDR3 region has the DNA TGCGCCAGCAGCTTAACAGGGGCAGCTAATGAAAAACTGTTTTTT. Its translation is CASSLTGAANEKLFF.

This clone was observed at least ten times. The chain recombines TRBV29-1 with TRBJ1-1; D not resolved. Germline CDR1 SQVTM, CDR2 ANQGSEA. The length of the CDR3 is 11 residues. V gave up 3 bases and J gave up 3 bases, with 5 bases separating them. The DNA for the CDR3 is TGCAGCGTTGAGGTCGACACTGAAGCTTTCTTT. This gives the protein CSVEVDTEAFF.

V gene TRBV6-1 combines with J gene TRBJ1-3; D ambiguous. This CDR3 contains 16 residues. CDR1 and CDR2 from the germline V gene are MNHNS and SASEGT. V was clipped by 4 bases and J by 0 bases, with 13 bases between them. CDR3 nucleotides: TGTGCCAGCAGTGGTTCGCGTCTTGACTCTGGAAACACCATATATTTT. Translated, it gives CASSGSRLDSGNTIYF.

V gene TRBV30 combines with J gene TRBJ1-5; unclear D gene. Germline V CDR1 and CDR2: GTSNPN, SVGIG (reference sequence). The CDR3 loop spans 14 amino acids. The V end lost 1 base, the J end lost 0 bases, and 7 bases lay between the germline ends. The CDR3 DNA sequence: TGTGCCTGGAGTGAGTTATATAGCAATCAGCCCCAGCATTTT. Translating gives CAWSELYSNQPQHF.